This T cell receptor beta chain was observed in a study of T-cell reconstitution after alpha-beta-depleted transplantation in children. This clonotype was observed many times. The library targeted TCRbeta and was prepared with unique molecular identifiers. MiXCR, applied by TCRdb to the PCR reads, yields one record per CDR3 protein. The table includes 150,000 to 200,000 distinct CDR3 sequences, around 10% detected once. Trimming removed 3 bases from V and 1 base from J, with 2 bases in between. CDR1 and CDR2 (germline): DFQATT, SNEGSKA (reference sequence). CDR3 length: 11 amino acids. The source is a boy aged 2 to 9 with acute myeloid leukemia, due to receive a stem cell transplant. Sequenced here: PBMCs, sampled before TCRalphabeta/CD19-depleted stem cell transplant. V usage is TRBV20-1 and J usage is TRBJ2-3; D remains unclear. The CDR3 region is CSARGTDTQYF. The CDR3 DNA is TGCAGTGCTAGGGGCACAGATACGCAGTATTTT.